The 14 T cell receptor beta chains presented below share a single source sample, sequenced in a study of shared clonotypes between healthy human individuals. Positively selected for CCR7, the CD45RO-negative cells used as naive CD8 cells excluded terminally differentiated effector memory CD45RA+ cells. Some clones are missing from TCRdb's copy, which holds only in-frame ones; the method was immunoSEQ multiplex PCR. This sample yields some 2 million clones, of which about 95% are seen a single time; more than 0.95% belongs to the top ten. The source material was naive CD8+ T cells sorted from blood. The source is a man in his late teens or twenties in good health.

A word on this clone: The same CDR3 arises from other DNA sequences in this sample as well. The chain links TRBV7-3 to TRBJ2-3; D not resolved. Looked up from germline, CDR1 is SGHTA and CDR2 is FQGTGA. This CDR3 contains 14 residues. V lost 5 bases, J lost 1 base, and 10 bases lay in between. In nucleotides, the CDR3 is TGTGCCAGCAGCCCTCGAGGAGGCACAGATACGCAGTATTTT. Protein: CASSPRGGTDTQYF.

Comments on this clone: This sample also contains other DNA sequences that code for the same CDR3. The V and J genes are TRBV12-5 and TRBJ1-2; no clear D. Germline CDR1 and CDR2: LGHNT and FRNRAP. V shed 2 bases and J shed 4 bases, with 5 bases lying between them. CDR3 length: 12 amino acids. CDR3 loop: CASGLSGYGYTF. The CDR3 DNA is TGTGCTAGTGGTTTGTCTGGCTATGGCTACACCTTC.

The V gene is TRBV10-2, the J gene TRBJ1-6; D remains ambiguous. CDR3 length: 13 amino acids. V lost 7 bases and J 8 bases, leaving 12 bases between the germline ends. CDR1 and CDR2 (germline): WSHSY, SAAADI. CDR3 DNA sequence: TGCGCCAGCACCGATGGGTGGGATTCACCCCTCCACTTT. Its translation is CASTDGWDSPLHF.

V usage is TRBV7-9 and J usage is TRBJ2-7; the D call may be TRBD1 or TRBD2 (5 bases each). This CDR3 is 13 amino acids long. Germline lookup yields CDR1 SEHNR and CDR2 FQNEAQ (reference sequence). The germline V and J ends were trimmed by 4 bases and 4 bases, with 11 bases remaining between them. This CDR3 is CASSSRGFYEQYF. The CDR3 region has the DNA TGTGCCAGCAGCTCACGGGGCTTTTACGAGCAGTACTTC.

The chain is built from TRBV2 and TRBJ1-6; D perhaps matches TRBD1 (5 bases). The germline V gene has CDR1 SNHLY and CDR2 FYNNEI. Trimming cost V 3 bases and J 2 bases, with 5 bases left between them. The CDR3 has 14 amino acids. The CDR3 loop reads CASSDRAYNSPLHF. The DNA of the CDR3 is TGTGCCAGCAGTGACAGGGCCTATAATTCACCCCTCCACTTT.

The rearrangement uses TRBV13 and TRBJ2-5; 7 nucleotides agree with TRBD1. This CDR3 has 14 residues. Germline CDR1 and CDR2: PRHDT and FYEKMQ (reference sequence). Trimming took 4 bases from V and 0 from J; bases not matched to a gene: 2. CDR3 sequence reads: CASSWGQNQETQYF. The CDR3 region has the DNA TGTGCCAGCAGCTGGGGACAGAACCAAGAGACCCAGTACTTC.

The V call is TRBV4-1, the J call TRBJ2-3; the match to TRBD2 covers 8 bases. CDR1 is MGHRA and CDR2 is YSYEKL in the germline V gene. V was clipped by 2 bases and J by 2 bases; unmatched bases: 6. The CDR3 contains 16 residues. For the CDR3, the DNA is TGCGCCAGCAGCCAACAGGCTAGCGGGTCCACAGATACGCAGTATTTT. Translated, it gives CASSQQASGSTDTQYF.

The CDR3 protein is CASSLGVGTGYEQYF. The CDR3 DNA sequence: TGTGCCAGCAGCTTAGGGGTCGGGACGGGCTACGAGCAGTACTTC. The rearrangement uses TRBV7-2 and TRBJ2-7, with D perhaps given as TRBD1 or TRBD2 (5 bases each). The CDR3 has 15 amino acids. The V gene lost 1 base and the J gene lost 3 bases, with 13 bases spanning the gap. The germline V gene encodes CDR1 SGHTA and CDR2 FQGNSA.

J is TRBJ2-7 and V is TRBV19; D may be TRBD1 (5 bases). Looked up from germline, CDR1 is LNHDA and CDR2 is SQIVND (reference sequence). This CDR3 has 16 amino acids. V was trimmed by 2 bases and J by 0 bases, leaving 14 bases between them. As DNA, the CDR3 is TGTGCCAGTAGTATAAAGTACGGCAGGGCCTCCTACGAGCAGTACTTC. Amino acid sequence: CASSIKYGRASYEQYF. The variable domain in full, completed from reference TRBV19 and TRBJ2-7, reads DGGITQSPKYLFRKEGQNVTLSCEQNLNHDAMYWYRQDPGQGLRLIYYSQIVNDFQKGDIAEGYSVSREKKESFPLTVTSAQKNPTAFYLCASSIKYGRASYEQYFGPGTRLTVT.

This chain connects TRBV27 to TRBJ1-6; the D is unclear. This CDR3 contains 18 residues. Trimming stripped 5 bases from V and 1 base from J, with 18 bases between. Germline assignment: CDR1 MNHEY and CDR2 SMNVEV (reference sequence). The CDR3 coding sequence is TGTGCCAGCAGTGGTGGGCGGGCAGAAGATTCCTATAATTCACCCCTCCACTTT. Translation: CASSGGRAEDSYNSPLHF.

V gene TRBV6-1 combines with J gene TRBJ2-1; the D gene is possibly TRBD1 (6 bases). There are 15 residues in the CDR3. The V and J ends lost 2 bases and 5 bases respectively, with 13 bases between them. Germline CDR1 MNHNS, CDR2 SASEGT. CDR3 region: CASSELTGPDNEQFF. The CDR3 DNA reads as TGTGCCAGCAGTGAACTAACAGGGCCAGACAATGAGCAGTTCTTC.

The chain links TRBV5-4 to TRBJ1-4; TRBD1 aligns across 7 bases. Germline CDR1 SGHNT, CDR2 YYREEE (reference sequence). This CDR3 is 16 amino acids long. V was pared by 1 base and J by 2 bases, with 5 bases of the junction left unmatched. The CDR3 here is CASSLRQQGTNEKLFF. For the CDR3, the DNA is TGTGCCAGCAGCTTGAGACAACAGGGGACTAATGAAAAACTGTTTTTT. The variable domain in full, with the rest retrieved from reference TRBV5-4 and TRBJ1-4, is ETGVTQSPTHLIKTRGQQVTLRCSSQSGHNTVSWYQQALGQGPQFIFQYYREEENGRGNFPPRFSGLQFPNYSSELNVNALELDDSALYLCASSLRQQGTNEKLFFGSGTQLSVL.

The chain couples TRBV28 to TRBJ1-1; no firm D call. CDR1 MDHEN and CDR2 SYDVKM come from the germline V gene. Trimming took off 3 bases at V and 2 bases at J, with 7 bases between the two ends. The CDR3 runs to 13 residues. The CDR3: CASSFNPNTEAFF. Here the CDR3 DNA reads TGTGCCAGCAGTTTTAACCCAAACACTGAAGCTTTCTTT.

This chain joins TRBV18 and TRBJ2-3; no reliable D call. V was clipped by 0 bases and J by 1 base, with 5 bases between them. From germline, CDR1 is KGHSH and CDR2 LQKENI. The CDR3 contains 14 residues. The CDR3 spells CASSPPDGTDTQYF. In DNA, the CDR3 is TGTGCCAGCTCACCACCGGACGGCACAGATACGCAGTATTTT. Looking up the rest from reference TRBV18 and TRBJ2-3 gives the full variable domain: NAGVMQNPRHLVRRRGQEARLRCSPMKGHSHVYWYRQLPEEGLKFMVYLQKENIIDESGMPKERFSAEFPKEGPSILRIQQVVRGDSAAYFCASSPPDGTDTQYFGPGTRLTVL.